The 22 T cell receptor beta chains listed next were all sequenced from one sample in a study of technical replicates of blood from a few donors. Repertoires were generated with immunoSEQ multiplex PCR, while TCRdb's copy carries only in-frame clones and drops some. Of some 68,000 clones listed, around 95% are singletons. The sample comprised T cells isolated from PBMCs. The receptors were gathered from a human donor in good health.

This chain joins TRBV6-5 and TRBJ1-1, with D possibly TRBD1 on 5 matching bases. The V and J ends lost 2 bases and 4 bases respectively, with 14 bases between them. The CDR3 consists of 15 residues. The germline gives CDR1 MNHEY, CDR2 SVGAGI. Here the CDR3 reads CASSYMNRGSTEAFF. In DNA form, the CDR3 reads TGTGCCAGCAGTTACATGAATCGGGGGAGCACTGAAGCTTTCTTT.

This clone was found once. The V and J genes are TRBV29-1 and TRBJ1-3; a possible D gene is TRBD1 (6 bases). CDR1 is SQVTM, CDR2 ANQGSEA, per germline. Deletions cut 3 bases from V and 4 bases from J, with 13 bases between. The CDR3 runs 14 residues. CDR3: CSVDRGDGGNTIYF. The CDR3 region has the DNA TGCAGCGTTGACAGGGGCGATGGGGGAAACACCATATATTTT.

This chain connects TRBV29-1 to TRBJ2-7, with 10 bases aligning to TRBD2. This CDR3 comprises 14 residues. Germline V gene sequence: CDR1 SQVTM, CDR2 ANQGSEA. The V segment lost 4 bases and the J segment 4 bases; nucleotides outside the gene matches: 7. The CDR3 here is CSVVKGLADYEQYF. DNA for the CDR3: TGCAGCGTTGTGAAAGGACTAGCGGATTACGAGCAGTACTTC.

The chain carries TRBV28 and TRBJ1-2, with D perhaps TRBD1 (5 bases). The germline CDR1 and CDR2 sequences are MDHEN and SYDVKM. There are 16 residues in the CDR3. V dropped 5 bases and J dropped 4 bases, with 20 bases sitting between them. The CDR3 spells CASSGGAGRAFYGYTF. CDR3 nucleotides: TGTGCCAGCAGTGGGGGAGCAGGGAGGGCCTTCTATGGCTACACCTTC.

The sample holds one count of this clone. The V gene is TRBV6-5, the J gene TRBJ2-1; possible D gene TRBD2, 6 bases. This CDR3 spans 14 amino acids. CDR1 is MNHEY and CDR2 is SVGAGI in the germline V gene. Trimming pared 7 bases from V and 2 bases from J, leaving 12 bases between. CDR3 bases: TGTGCCAGCACCCCGGGGGTTACCTACAATGAGCAGTTCTTC. This sequence encodes CASTPGVTYNEQFF.

This clone was seen only once. The chain has TRBV11-3 and TRBJ2-1, with D possibly TRBD2 on 5 matching bases. Germline V gene data show CDR1 as SGHNT and CDR2 as YENEEA. Between the trimmed V and J ends, which lost 1 base and 9 bases, there was a span of 10 bases. The CDR3 contains 13 residues. CDR3 in DNA: TGTGCCAGCAGCTTAGCTACTAGGAGTGAGCAGTTCTTC. Translation: CASSLATRSEQFF. The variable domain in full, completed from reference TRBV11-3 and TRBJ2-1, reads EAGVVQSPRYKIIEKKQPVAFWCNPISGHNTLYWYLQNLGQGPELLIRYENEEAVDDSQLPKDRFSAERLKGVDSTLKIQPAELGDSAVYLCASSLATRSEQFFGPGTRLTVL.

The rearrangement joins TRBV11-3 to TRBJ2-7; 7 positions agree with TRBD2. V dropped 4 bases and J dropped 1; count of bases not matched to a gene: 7. The CDR3 extends over 15 amino acids. Germline V CDR1 and CDR2: SGHNT, YENEEA. The CDR3 region has the DNA TGTGCCAGCAGCTCCCTTCTCGGGGGGTCCTACGAGCAGTACTTC. As protein: CASSSLLGGSYEQYF.

The chain has TRBV7-8 and TRBJ1-1; D is possibly TRBD1 (5 bases). In germline, CDR1 is SGHVS, CDR2 FQNEAQ. V lost 6 bases and J 4 bases, leaving 12 bases between the germline ends. The CDR3 has 13 amino acids. As DNA, the CDR3 is TGTGCCAGCAGGACGGGACTAATCACTGAAGCTTTCTTT. This sequence encodes CASRTGLITEAFF.

The genes are TRBV19 and TRBJ2-1; D remains ambiguous. Trimming removed 2 bases at V and 1 base at J, with 15 bases between. The CDR3 totals 17 residues. Germline V gene data show CDR1 as LNHDA and CDR2 as SQIVND (reference sequence). The CDR3 spells CASSIIVRFSSYNEQFF. The CDR3 region has the DNA TGTGCCAGTAGTATAATTGTCAGGTTCAGTTCCTACAATGAGCAGTTCTTC.

V and J are TRBV2 and TRBJ2-5, with D possibly being TRBD1 (5 bases). V dropped 4 bases and J dropped 0 bases, with 6 bases sitting between them. The germline gives CDR1 SNHLY, CDR2 FYNNEI. This CDR3 comprises 13 residues. CDR3 region: CASSGQNQETQYF. In DNA, the CDR3 is TGTGCCAGCAGTGGACAGAACCAAGAGACCCAGTACTTC.

The rearrangement uses TRBV5-6 and TRBJ2-7, with D possibly TRBD1 on 5 matching bases. This CDR3 is built from 15 residues. Between the trimmed V and J ends, which lost 1 base and 3 bases, there was a span of 14 bases. Per germline, CDR1 SGHDT and CDR2 YYEEEE. The CDR3: CASSLWGRAIYEQYF. Here the CDR3 DNA reads TGTGCCAGCAGCTTGTGGGGCAGGGCGATCTACGAGCAGTACTTC. Drawing the rest from reference TRBV5-6 and TRBJ2-7, the complete variable domain is DAGVTQSPTHLIKTRGQQVTLRCSPKSGHDTVSWYQQALGQGPQFIFQYYEEEERQRGNFPDRFSGHQFPNYSSELNVNALLLGDSALYLCASSLWGRAIYEQYFGPGTRLTVT.

The V and J genes are TRBV4-1 and TRBJ2-7, with 9 bases lining up with TRBD1. CDR3 length: 16 amino acids. CDR1 MGHRA and CDR2 YSYEKL come from the germline V gene. With V trimmed by 0 bases and J by 2 bases, 5 bases remained unmatched. The CDR3 loop reads CASSQEEGQGTYEQYF. The CDR3 nucleotides read TGCGCCAGCAGCCAAGAAGAGGGACAGGGAACCTACGAGCAGTACTTC.

The chain carries TRBV19 and TRBJ2-7, with 8 bases fitting TRBD1. Germline CDR1 reads LNHDA; CDR2 reads SQIVND (reference sequence). This CDR3 has 14 amino acids. With V trimmed by 5 bases and J by 1 base, 4 bases remained unmatched. The CDR3 DNA follows: TGTGCCAGTAGTCAGACAGGGGTTTCCTACGAGCAGTACTTC. The encoded protein is CASSQTGVSYEQYF.

The rearrangement joins TRBV7-3 to TRBJ2-1; D is perhaps TRBD2 (6 bases). The CDR3 is made up of 17 amino acids. The V gene's germline CDR1 is SGHTA and CDR2 FQGTGA. Trimming cost V 8 bases and J 0 bases, with 20 bases left between them. The CDR3: CASSFLGAGSSYNEQFF. The CDR3 DNA reads as TGTGCCAGCTCTTTCTTAGGGGCGGGGAGCTCCTACAATGAGCAGTTCTTC. Full variable domain (missing parts from reference TRBV7-3 and TRBJ2-1): GAGVSQTPSNKVTEKGKYVELRCDPISGHTALYWYRQSLGQGPEFLIYFQGTGAADDSGLPNDRFFAVRPEGSVSTLKIQRTERGDSAVYLCASSFLGAGSSYNEQFFGPGTRLTVL.

J is TRBJ1-4 and V is TRBV9; D uncertain. CDR1 is SGDLS, CDR2 YYNGEE, per germline. This CDR3 is 13 amino acids long. The V end was cut by 0 bases, the J end by 8 bases, with 8 bases between. CDR3 sequence: CASSVGLREKLFF. The CDR3 bases are TGTGCCAGCAGCGTAGGTCTCCGGGAAAAACTGTTTTTT.

The genes are TRBV7-2 and TRBJ2-7, with TRBD1 identical over 9 bases. V dropped 5 bases and J dropped 2; count of bases not matched to a gene: 4. CDR3 length: 14 amino acids. Looked up from germline, CDR1 is SGHTA and CDR2 is FQGNSA. This CDR3 is CASSRQGVTYEQYF. The CDR3 DNA follows: TGTGCCAGCAGCCGACAGGGGGTCACCTACGAGCAGTACTTC.

This chain uses TRBV7-9 with TRBJ2-7; D may be TRBD2 (5 bases). Deletions cut 2 bases from V and 1 base from J, with 9 bases between. This CDR3 is 14 amino acids long. From germline, CDR1 is SEHNR and CDR2 FQNEAQ (reference sequence). The CDR3 DNA reads as TGTGCCAGCAGCTTAACTCGGGATTCCTACGAGCAGTACTTC. Translation: CASSLTRDSYEQYF.

This chain links TRBV10-1 with TRBJ2-7; TRBD1 aligns across 9 bases. Germline V gene data show CDR1 as WNHNN and CDR2 as SYGVQD (reference sequence). This CDR3 has 14 residues. V was pared by 3 bases and J by 3 bases, with 3 bases of the junction left unmatched. CDR3 nucleotide sequence: TGCGCCAGCAGTGACTGGACAGGGGACTACGAGCAGTACTTC. Protein sequence: CASSDWTGDYEQYF.

This clone is a singleton in its sample. The chain combines TRBV6-1 with TRBJ2-1; TRBD2 might be the D (5 bases). The ends were cut back, 4 bases at V and 1 base at J, with 14 bases in the middle. This CDR3 is built from 16 residues. The germline V gene has CDR1 MNHNS and CDR2 SASEGT. In DNA, the CDR3 is TGTGCCAGCAGTGTTGGCGCGGGCGGGTCCTACAATGAGCAGTTCTTC. Translation: CASSVGAGGSYNEQFF.

The chain is built from TRBV4-1 and TRBJ1-2; no definite D call. There are 17 residues in the CDR3. Germline CDR1 is MGHRA and CDR2 is YSYEKL. Trimming cost V 3 bases and J 0 bases, with 17 bases left between them. The CDR3, as DNA: TGCGCCAGCAGCCATGCGTCGTTCCCCCAAGCTAACTATGGCTACACCTTC. Its protein product is CASSHASFPQANYGYTF.

The V and J genes are TRBV11-2 and TRBJ2-7, with 7 bases fitting TRBD2. The CDR3 covers 14 residues. Germline V gene sequence: CDR1 SGHAT, CDR2 FQNNGV. The junction had 10 bases not matched to a gene; V was cut back by 5 bases and J by 6 bases. The chain's CDR3 is CASSLWAGVLEQYF. CDR3 in DNA: TGTGCCAGCAGCCTGTGGGCGGGAGTACTCGAGCAGTACTTC.

The J gene is TRBJ2-5, the V gene TRBV6-5; D is unclear. Trimming pared 2 bases from V and 4 bases from J, leaving 8 bases between. This CDR3 contains 13 residues. Germline V gives CDR1 MNHEY, CDR2 SVGAGI. CDR3 nucleotide sequence: TGTGCCAGCAGTTACAGTTTTAGAGAGACCCAGTACTTC. The encoded protein is CASSYSFRETQYF.